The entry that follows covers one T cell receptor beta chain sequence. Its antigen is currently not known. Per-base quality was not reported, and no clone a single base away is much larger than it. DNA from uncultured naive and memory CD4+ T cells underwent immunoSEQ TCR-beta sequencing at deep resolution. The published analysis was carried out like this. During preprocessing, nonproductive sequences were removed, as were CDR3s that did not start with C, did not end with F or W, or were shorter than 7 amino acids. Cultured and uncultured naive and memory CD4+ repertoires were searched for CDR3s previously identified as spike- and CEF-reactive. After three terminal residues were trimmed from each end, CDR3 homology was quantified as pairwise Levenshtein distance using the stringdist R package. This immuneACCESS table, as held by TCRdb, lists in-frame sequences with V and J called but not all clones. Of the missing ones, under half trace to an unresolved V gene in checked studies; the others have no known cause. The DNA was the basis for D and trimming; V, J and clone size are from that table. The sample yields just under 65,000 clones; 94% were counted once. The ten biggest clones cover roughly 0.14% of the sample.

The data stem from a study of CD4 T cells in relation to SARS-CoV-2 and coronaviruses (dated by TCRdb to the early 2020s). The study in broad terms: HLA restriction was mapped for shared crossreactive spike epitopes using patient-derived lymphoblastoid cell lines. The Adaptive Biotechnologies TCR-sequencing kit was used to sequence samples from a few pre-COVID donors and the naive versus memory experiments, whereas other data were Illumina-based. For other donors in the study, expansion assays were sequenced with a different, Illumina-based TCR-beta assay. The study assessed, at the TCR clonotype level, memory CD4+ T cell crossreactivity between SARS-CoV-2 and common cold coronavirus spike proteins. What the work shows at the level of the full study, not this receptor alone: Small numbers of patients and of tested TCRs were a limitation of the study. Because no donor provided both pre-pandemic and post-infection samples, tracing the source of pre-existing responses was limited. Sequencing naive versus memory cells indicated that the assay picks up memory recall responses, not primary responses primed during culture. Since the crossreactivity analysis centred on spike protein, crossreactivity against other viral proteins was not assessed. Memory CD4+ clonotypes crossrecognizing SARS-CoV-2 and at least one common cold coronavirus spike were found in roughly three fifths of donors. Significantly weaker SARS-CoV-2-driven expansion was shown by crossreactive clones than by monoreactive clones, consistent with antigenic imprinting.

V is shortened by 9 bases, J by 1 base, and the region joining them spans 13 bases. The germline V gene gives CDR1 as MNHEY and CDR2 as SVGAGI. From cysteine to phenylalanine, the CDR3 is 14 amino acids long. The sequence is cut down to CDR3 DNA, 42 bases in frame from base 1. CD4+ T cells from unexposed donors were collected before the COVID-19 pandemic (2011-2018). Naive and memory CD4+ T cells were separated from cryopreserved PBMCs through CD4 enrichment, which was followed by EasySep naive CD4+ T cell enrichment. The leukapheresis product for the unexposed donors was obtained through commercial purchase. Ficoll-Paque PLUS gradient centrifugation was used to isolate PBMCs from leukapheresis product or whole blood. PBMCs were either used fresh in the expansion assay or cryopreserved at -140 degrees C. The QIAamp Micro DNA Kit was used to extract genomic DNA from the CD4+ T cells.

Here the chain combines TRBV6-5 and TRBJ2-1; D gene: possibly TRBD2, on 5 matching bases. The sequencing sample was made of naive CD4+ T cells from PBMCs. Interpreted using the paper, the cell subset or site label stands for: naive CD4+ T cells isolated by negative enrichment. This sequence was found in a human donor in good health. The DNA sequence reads TGTGCCAGTAGGAAGGACTCTTCCTACAATGAGCAGTTCTTC. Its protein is CASRKDSSYNEQFF.